A single sample gave rise to the 32 T cell receptor beta chains below, sequenced in a study of neurological immune-mediated disorders. MiXCR, run by TCRdb on the 5' RACE reads, gives a single entry per CDR3 protein. This table holds about 59,000 distinct CDR3 sequences, around 24% found once. Time point denoted: technical triplicate 2. Material for sequencing was PBMCs. All receptors derive from a man aged 60-69 years with HTLV-1-associated myelopathy (HAM/TSP).

Only a few counts were recorded for this clonotype. A read error is possible here, since a much larger clone lies one base away. The rearrangement uses TRBV29-1 and TRBJ1-4; D uncertain. Germline loops: CDR1 SQVTM, CDR2 ANQGSEA. V dropped 7 bases and J dropped 8 bases, with 17 bases sitting between them. This CDR3 has 13 amino acids. Here the CDR3 DNA reads TGCAGCGCCATGGGAGGGTTTGACGAAAAACTGTTTTTT. Amino acids: CSAMGGFDEKLFF. Drawing the rest from reference TRBV29-1 and TRBJ1-4, the complete variable domain is SAVISQKPSRDICQRGTSLTIQCQVDSQVTMMFWYRQQPGQSLTLIATANQGSEATYESGFVIDKFPISRPNLTFSTLTVSNMSPEDSSIYLCSAMGGFDEKLFFGSGTQLSVL.

This clonotype came up many times. The rearrangement joins TRBV20-1 to TRBJ2-1, with TRBD2 matching over 8 bases. V shed 3 bases and J 3 bases; nucleotides not matched to a gene: 4. CDR1 is DFQATT, CDR2 SNEGSKA, per germline (reference sequence). This CDR3 is 14 amino acids long. The CDR3 nucleotides are TGCAGTGCTAGGGATCGGGGGGGCTACAATGAGCAGTTCTTC. As protein: CSARDRGGYNEQFF.

This clonotype was counted at least ten times. The V gene is TRBV5-1, the J gene TRBJ2-7, with 11 bases lining up with TRBD2. This CDR3 spans 16 amino acids. V dropped 5 bases and J dropped 3; count of bases not matched to a gene: 10. The germline V gene has CDR1 SGHRS and CDR2 YFSETQ. The CDR3 DNA reads as TGCGCCAGCAGACAATCTAGCGGGAGGTCCCTCTACGAGCAGTACTTC. Protein product: CASRQSSGRSLYEQYF.

The chain couples TRBV11-1 to TRBJ2-3, with TRBD2 matching 10 bases. This CDR3 comprises 16 residues. Germline V CDR1 and CDR2: SGHAT, FQDESV (reference sequence). Germline trimming cut 5 bases from V and 1 base from J; bases unmatched to any gene: 6. DNA for the CDR3: TGTGCCAGCAGCCCTAGCGGGAGCACCCGCACAGATACGCAGTATTTT. The encoded protein is CASSPSGSTRTDTQYF.

This clonotype was counted ten times or more. The chain joins TRBV9 to TRBJ2-1; no clear D. Germline V lookup: CDR1 SGDLS, CDR2 YYNGEE. The V end was cut by 0 bases, the J end by 4 bases, with 11 bases between. This CDR3 is built from 15 residues. For the CDR3, the DNA is TGTGCCAGCAGCGTAGCCAATGCTCTATACAATGAGCAGTTCTTC. Its translation: CASSVANALYNEQFF.

This clonotype was counted a few times. This rearrangement joins TRBV5-1 to TRBJ2-7; 8 bases map to TRBD1. From germline, CDR1 is SGHRS and CDR2 YFSETQ. The CDR3 covers 15 residues. The V segment lost 2 bases and the J segment 2 bases; nucleotides outside the gene matches: 6. The CDR3 sequence is CASSFQGASTYEQYF. The CDR3 nucleotides are TGCGCCAGCAGCTTCCAGGGGGCCTCTACCTACGAGCAGTACTTC.

The chain is built from TRBV20-1 and TRBJ1-2; D uncertain. The CDR3 covers 17 residues. Germline V CDR1 and CDR2: DFQATT, SNEGSKA (reference sequence). The V end lost 5 bases, the J end lost 2 bases, and 24 bases lay between the germline ends. CDR3 loop: CSALAQFPSLANYGYTF. The DNA of the CDR3 is TGCAGTGCTCTAGCACAGTTTCCGTCCTTAGCGAACTATGGCTACACCTTC.

Comments on this clonotype: One junction end does not reproduce the germline sequence, and a read error may be involved. This sequence joins TRBV11-3 and TRBJ2-1; D is undetermined. The CDR3 spans 12 residues. Germline CDR1 SGHNT, CDR2 YENEEA. CDR3 DNA: TGTGCCAACAGCACCGGAGCCGGAGAGCAGTTCTTC. This codes for CANSTGAGEQFF. The full variable domain, rest sourced from reference TRBV11-3 and TRBJ2-1, is EAGVVQSPRYKIIEKKQPVAFWCNPISGHNTLYWYLQNLGQGPELLIRYENEEAVDDSQLPKDRFSAERLKGVDSTLKIQPAELGDSAVYLCANSTGAGEQFFGPGTRLTVL.

This sequence joins TRBV9 and TRBJ1-1; D not resolved. This CDR3 region has 14 residues. Germline V gene lookup returns CDR1 SGDLS and CDR2 YYNGEE. V lost 1 base to trimming and J lost 5 bases, with 12 bases between them. The CDR3 DNA reads as TGTGCCAGCAGCGTAATAGGGTGCGAAACTGAAGCTTTCTTT. Its translation is CASSVIGCETEAFF. Full variable domain (rest looked up from reference TRBV9 and TRBJ1-1): DSGVTQTPKHLITATGQRVTLRCSPRSGDLSVYWYQQSLDQGLQFLIQYYNGEERAKGNILERFSAQQFPDLHSELNLSSLELGDSALYFCASSVIGCETEAFFGQGTRLTVV.

This clonotype was counted ten times or more. This chain uses TRBV9 with TRBJ1-4; D may be TRBD1 (5 bases). The CDR3 contains 16 residues. Trimming cost V 0 bases and J 5 bases, with 14 bases left between them. In germline, CDR1 is SGDLS, CDR2 YYNGEE. The CDR3 sequence is CASSVGVGGPNEKLFF. The CDR3 region has the DNA TGTGCCAGCAGCGTAGGGGTGGGGGGACCCAATGAAAAACTGTTTTTT.

Of note for this clonotype: This may be a read error, as it is one base from a much larger clone. The gene calls are TRBV29-1 and TRBJ2-5; D may be TRBD1 (5 bases). Germline CDR1 and CDR2: SQVTM and ANQGSEA. CDR3 length: 14 residues. CDR3 protein: CSVEAVDRPETKYF. In DNA, the CDR3 is TGCAGCGTTGAAGCCGTTGACAGACCAGAGACCAAGTACTTC. Drawing the rest from reference TRBV29-1 and TRBJ2-5, the complete variable domain is SAVISQKPSRDICQRGTSLTIQCQVDSQVTMMFWYRQQPGQSLTLIATANQGSEATYESGFVIDKFPISRPNLTFSTLTVSNMSPEDSSIYLCSVEAVDRPETKYFGPGTRLLVL.

This clonotype was recorded many times. The gene calls are TRBV20-1 and TRBJ2-5; 11 positions match TRBD2. Germline V gene data show CDR1 as DFQATT and CDR2 as SNEGSKA (reference sequence). With V trimmed by 3 bases and J by 5 bases, 14 bases remained unmatched. The CDR3 consists of 17 residues. CDR3 residues: CSASHPSGTSGSETQYF. CDR3 bases: TGCAGTGCTAGTCATCCCTCCGGGACTAGCGGCTCGGAGACCCAGTACTTC.

This clonotype was observed at least ten times. The chain joins TRBV7-9 to TRBJ2-2; 10 bases map to TRBD2. Looked up from germline, CDR1 is SEHNR and CDR2 is FQNEAQ (reference sequence). The trim removed 5 bases at V and 2 bases at J, leaving 5 bases unmatched. There are 16 residues in the CDR3. In nucleotides, the CDR3 is TGTGCCAGCAGCGTGACTAGCGGGCTCAACACCGGGGAGCTGTTTTTT. Translation: CASSVTSGLNTGELFF.

This clonotype has ten or more counts. In DNA form, the CDR3 reads TGCAGCGTTGAAGACTGGCGTACCACTGAAGCTTTCTTT. Encoded protein: CSVEDWRTTEAFF. The rearrangement uses TRBV29-1 and TRBJ1-1; D gene uncertain. CDR1 is SQVTM, CDR2 ANQGSEA, per germline. This CDR3 comprises 13 residues. V gave up 0 bases and J gave up 4 bases, with 9 bases separating them.

This clonotype has a count of ten or more. The CDR3 bases are TGCAGTGCTCAGGGGCCCGGAAACACCATATATTTT. Amino acids: CSAQGPGNTIYF. The chain is built from TRBV20-1 and TRBJ1-3; possible D gene TRBD1, 6 bases. The CDR3 runs 12 residues. V was clipped by 5 bases and J by 4 bases, with 9 bases between them. Germline V gene data show CDR1 as DFQATT and CDR2 as SNEGSKA (reference sequence).

This clonotype has more than one count but fewer than ten. V is TRBV5-1 and J is TRBJ2-7; D not resolved. The CDR3 totals 12 residues. The germline V gene encodes CDR1 SGHRS and CDR2 YFSETQ. Trimming cost V 0 bases and J 6 bases, with 7 bases left between them. The CDR3 sequence: CASSLAFGEQYF. CDR3 nucleotides: TGCGCCAGCAGCTTGGCTTTCGGCGAGCAGTACTTC.

This clonotype was seen repeatedly, ten times or more. The chain recombines TRBV27 with TRBJ1-1; a possible D gene is TRBD1 (6 bases). Trimming took 5 bases from V and 4 from J, leaving 20 bases between them. Germline V lookup: CDR1 MNHEY, CDR2 SMNVEV (reference sequence). The CDR3 is 16 amino acids. The CDR3 nucleotides read TGTGCCAGCAGTGCCGCGGGGGGCCTAGGGTCCACTGAAGCTTTCTTT. Encoded protein: CASSAAGGLGSTEAFF.

This clonotype was counted many times. The chain uses TRBV29-1 and TRBJ1-2; D perhaps matches TRBD1 (6 bases). CDR1 is SQVTM, CDR2 ANQGSEA, per germline. V lost 7 bases and J 2 bases, leaving 20 bases between the germline ends. The CDR3 consists of 15 residues. Here the CDR3 DNA reads TGCAGCGCCTATCCGTCGGGACACCTGAACTATGGCTACACCTTC. It codes for CSAYPSGHLNYGYTF.

This clonotype occurred many times. The CDR3, as DNA: TGTGCCAGCAGCCCTCAGGGACAGGCAATAAATCAGCCCCAGCATTTT. Translation gives CASSPQGQAINQPQHF. The chain links TRBV21-1 to TRBJ1-5; the DNA was not compared with TRBD1, the D call given in the table. TRBV21-1 is a pseudogene locus. The CDR3 has 16 residues.

This clonotype was detected once. This chain uses TRBV4-1 with TRBJ2-1, with D perhaps matching TRBD2 (5 bases). The germline gives CDR1 MGHRA, CDR2 YSYEKL. CDR3 size: 13 residues. V lost 6 bases to trimming and J lost 1 base, with 7 bases between them. CDR3 in amino acids: CASRDLSYNEQFF. The CDR3 DNA reads TGCGCCAGCAGGGACTTATCCTACAATGAGCAGTTCTTC.

J is TRBJ2-1 and V is TRBV5-1; D gene unclear. The germline CDR1 and CDR2 sequences are SGHRS and YFSETQ. V was pared by 0 bases and J by 6 bases, with 10 bases between. The CDR3 sequence is 14 residues long. The CDR3 DNA reads TGCGCCAGCAGCTTGGGGTCGGGTGGCAATGAGCAGTTCTTC. Its translation is CASSLGSGGNEQFF.

Comment on this clonotype: A clone one base away is much larger, so this may be a read error. This chain links TRBV27 with TRBJ1-5; D ambiguous. The length of the CDR3 is 13 residues. CDR1 and CDR2 from the germline V gene are MNHEY and SMNVEV (reference sequence). The DNA of the CDR3 is TGTGCCAACAGTTTAGGGCGGGATCAGCCCCAGCATTTT. Its translation: CANSLGRDQPQHF.

The table lists this clonotype with many counts. The chain carries TRBV7-2 and TRBJ2-3; D is perhaps TRBD2 (5 bases). The CDR3 spans 13 residues. V was trimmed by 3 bases and J by 4 bases, leaving 8 bases between them. Per germline, CDR1 SGHTA and CDR2 FQGNSA. CDR3: CASSFISADTQYF. Written as DNA, the CDR3 is TGTGCCAGCAGCTTCATTAGCGCAGATACGCAGTATTTT. The whole variable domain, remainder taken from reference TRBV7-2 and TRBJ2-3, is GAGVSQSPSNKVTEKGKDVELRCDPISGHTALYWYRQSLGQGLEFLIYFQGNSAPDKSGLPSDRFSAERTGGSVSTLTIQRTQQEDSAVYLCASSFISADTQYFGPGTRLTVL.

This clonotype came up many times. This chain links TRBV2 with TRBJ2-1; 13 bases line up with TRBD2. The CDR3 extends over 15 amino acids. From germline, CDR1 is SNHLY and CDR2 FYNNEI. J lost 4 bases, V lost 6 bases, and 3 bases had no gene match. CDR3 sequence (DNA): TGTGCCAGCAGCGGACTAGCGGGAGCGTACAATGAGCAGTTCTTC. This gives the protein CASSGLAGAYNEQFF.

This clonotype was counted ten times or more. The chain employs TRBV9 and TRBJ2-3, with D tentatively TRBD2 (5 bases). The ends were cut back, 7 bases at V and 6 bases at J, with 12 bases in the middle. The CDR3 has 12 amino acids. Germline V CDR1 and CDR2: SGDLS, YYNGEE. CDR3 bases: TGTGCCAGCCGACCATGGGAGGATACGCAGTATTTT. Protein: CASRPWEDTQYF.

This clonotype was counted many times. J is TRBJ2-5 and V is TRBV5-5, with D possibly TRBD1 on 6 matching bases. CDR3 length: 16 residues. Trimming took 4 bases from V and 6 from J, leaving 22 bases between them. From germline, CDR1 is SGHKS and CDR2 YYEKEE (reference sequence). The DNA for the CDR3 is TGTGCCAGCAGCAAAACCAGGGGCCTTGGGGAAAAGACCCAGTACTTC. It encodes CASSKTRGLGEKTQYF.

The chain uses TRBV6-5 and TRBJ2-1; TRBD1 agrees at 7 bases. The trim removed 6 bases at V and 2 bases at J, leaving 7 bases unmatched. This CDR3 comprises 15 residues. The germline V gene has CDR1 MNHEY and CDR2 SVGAGI. The CDR3 DNA reads TGTGCCAGCAGCCTAGACAGGGATACCTACAATGAGCAGTTCTTC. Translation: CASSLDRDTYNEQFF.

This clonotype occurred once. The chain has TRBV2 and TRBJ2-1; tentative D call: TRBD2 (6 bases). Trimming stripped 3 bases from V and 3 bases from J, with 6 bases between. Per the germline V gene, CDR1 is SNHLY and CDR2 is FYNNEI. This CDR3 is 13 amino acids long. This CDR3 is CASSERGYNEQFF. Here the CDR3 DNA reads TGTGCCAGCAGTGAGCGGGGCTACAATGAGCAGTTCTTC.

This clonotype was seen ten or more times. The chain has TRBV5-1 and TRBJ2-1, with 8 nucleotides matching TRBD1. V shed 3 bases and J 7 bases; nucleotides not matched to a gene: 12. CDR1 and CDR2 (germline): SGHRS, YFSETQ. CDR3 length equals 16 residues. CDR3: CASSSWTGKGENEQFF. CDR3 nucleotides: TGCGCCAGCAGCTCCTGGACAGGGAAAGGAGAGAATGAGCAGTTCTTC.

Concerning this clonotype itself: Being one base from a much bigger clone, this may be a read error. The rearrangement links TRBV5-5 to TRBJ1-5, with D perhaps matching TRBD1 (5 bases). The CDR3 has 13 amino acids. V lost 2 bases to trimming and J lost 8 bases, with 11 bases between them. CDR1 SGHKS and CDR2 YYEKEE come from the germline V gene (reference sequence). The CDR3 DNA follows: TGTGCCAGCAGCTTATCAGGGAGTAAGCCCCAGCATTTT. Translating it yields CASSLSGSKPQHF. The complete variable domain, with remaining parts taken from reference TRBV5-5 and TRBJ1-5, reads DAGVTQSPTHLIKTRGQQVTLRCSPISGHKSVSWYQQVLGQGPQFIFQYYEKEERGRGNFPDRFSARQFPNYSSELNVNALLLGDSALYLCASSLSGSKPQHFGDGTRLSIL.

This clonotype was detected many times. The V call is TRBV5-1, the J call TRBJ2-2; a weak D match, TRBD2 (6 bases). The CDR3 is 15 amino acids. Germline CDR1 is SGHRS and CDR2 is YFSETQ. Trimming stripped 5 bases from V and 4 bases from J, with 15 bases between. CDR3 residues: CASSPRETGTGELFF. Here the CDR3 DNA reads TGCGCCAGCAGTCCTCGGGAGACGGGCACCGGGGAGCTGTTTTTT.

This clonotype was counted many times. V and J are TRBV6-1 and TRBJ1-2; D is undetermined. This CDR3 has 15 residues. The germline V gene has CDR1 MNHNS and CDR2 SASEGT. Between the trimmed V and J ends, which lost 0 bases and 5 bases, there was a span of 13 bases. The CDR3 sequence is CASSEAVTGTYGYTF. The CDR3 nucleotides are TGTGCCAGCAGTGAAGCCGTGACGGGAACTTATGGCTACACCTTC.